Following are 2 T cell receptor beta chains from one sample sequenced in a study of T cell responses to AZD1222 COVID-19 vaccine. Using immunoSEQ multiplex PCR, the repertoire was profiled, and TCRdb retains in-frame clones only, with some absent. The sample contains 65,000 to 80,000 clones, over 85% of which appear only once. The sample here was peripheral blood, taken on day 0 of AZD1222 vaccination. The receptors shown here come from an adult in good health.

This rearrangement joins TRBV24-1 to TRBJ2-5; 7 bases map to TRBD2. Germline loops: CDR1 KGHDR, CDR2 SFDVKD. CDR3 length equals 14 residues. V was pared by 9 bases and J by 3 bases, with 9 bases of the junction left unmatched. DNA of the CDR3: TGTGCCACCTTAAAGGCGGGAGTGGAAGAGACCCAGTACTTC. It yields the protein CATLKAGVEETQYF.

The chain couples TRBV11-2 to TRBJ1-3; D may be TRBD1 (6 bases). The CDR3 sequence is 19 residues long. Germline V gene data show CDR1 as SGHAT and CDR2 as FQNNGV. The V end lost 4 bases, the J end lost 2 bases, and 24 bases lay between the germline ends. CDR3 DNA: TGTGCCAGCAGCTCCCTACGGGGGCACCTTGGGACCCCTGGAAACACCATATATTTT. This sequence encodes CASSSLRGHLGTPGNTIYF.